The 21 T cell receptor beta chains below come from one sample, sequenced in a study of blood T cell repertoires in COVID-19. Sequenced by immunoSEQ multiplex PCR; TCRdb stores in-frame clones only, minus some. This table holds roughly 50,000 clones, around 80% found once. Material: peripheral blood. The receptors were sampled from a woman of 80 years or more with acute or convalescent COVID-19.

This chain connects TRBV7-9 to TRBJ1-4, with 8 bases matching TRBD1. Trimming took 4 bases from V and 7 from J; bases not matched to a gene: 11. Germline V lookup: CDR1 SEHNR, CDR2 FQNEAQ (reference sequence). The CDR3 sequence is 16 residues long. The CDR3 sequence is CASSSRPGQALEKLFF. CDR3 nucleotides: TGTGCCAGCAGCTCTAGACCGGGACAGGCCCTTGAAAAACTGTTTTTT.

This chain connects TRBV11-1 to TRBJ2-3; 8 bases agree with TRBD2. The CDR3 is 16 amino acids. Germline V CDR1 and CDR2: SGHAT, FQDESV (reference sequence). V gave up 5 bases and J gave up 1 base; unmatched junction bases: 8. The CDR3 sequence is CASSPFLTSGTDTQYF. As DNA, the CDR3 is TGTGCCAGCAGCCCCTTCTTGACTAGCGGCACAGATACGCAGTATTTT.

The chain links TRBV6-2 or TRBV6-3 to TRBJ1-2; D unclear. Looked up from germline, CDR1 is MNHEY and CDR2 is SVGEGT. This CDR3 is built from 14 residues. V lost 6 bases to trimming and J lost 8 bases, with 19 bases between them. The CDR3 nucleotides read TGTGCCAGCAGCGAGCCGGGAACAACCGCGGGCTACACCTTC. Amino acids: CASSEPGTTAGYTF.

The V call is TRBV5-1, the J call TRBJ2-1; 10 bases are shared with TRBD2. The CDR3 has 16 residues. The germline V gene encodes CDR1 SGHRS and CDR2 YFSETQ. Unmatched junction bases numbered 9, after V lost 0 bases and J lost 9 bases. CDR3 sequence (DNA): TGCGCCAGCAGCTTGGCTAGCGGGGGCCTCGGAGGTGAGCAGTTCTTC. Its translation is CASSLASGGLGGEQFF.

The chain uses TRBV11-2 and TRBJ1-3; a weak D match, TRBD1 (6 bases). CDR3 size: 14 residues. Germline CDR1 is SGHAT and CDR2 is FQNNGV. With 3 bases removed from V and 4 bases from J, the gap between germline ends came to 10 bases. This CDR3 reads CASSLWDIGNTIYF. CDR3 in DNA: TGTGCCAGCAGCTTGTGGGACATAGGAAACACCATATATTTT.

The chain links TRBV11-2 to TRBJ2-4, with D possibly TRBD1 on 5 matching bases. Trimming shortened V by 4 bases and J by 6 bases, and 13 bases separated the two germline ends. This CDR3 spans 14 amino acids. The germline gives CDR1 SGHAT, CDR2 FQNNGV. CDR3 protein: CASSSGSLRNIQYF. DNA of the CDR3: TGTGCCAGCAGCTCAGGGTCCCTGAGAAACATTCAGTACTTC. The entire variable domain, with the rest obtained from reference TRBV11-2 and TRBJ2-4, is as follows: EAGVAQSPRYKIIEKRQSVAFWCNPISGHATLYWYQQILGQGPKLLIQFQNNGVVDDSQLPKDRFSAERLKGVDSTLKIQPAKLEDSAVYLCASSSGSLRNIQYFGAGTRLSVL.

CDR3 residues: CAISVGTSGTETQYF. In DNA, the CDR3 is TGTGCCATCAGTGTTGGGACTAGCGGGACAGAGACCCAGTACTTC. The rearrangement links TRBV10-3 to TRBJ2-5, with TRBD2 matching 13 bases. Trimming cost V 4 bases and J 4 bases; bases outside gene matches: 3. The germline gives CDR1 ENHRY, CDR2 SYGVKD. The CDR3 covers 15 residues.

This clone showed up just a few times. The chain combines TRBV4-1 with TRBJ2-7; possibly TRBD1 for D (5 bases). Germline values: CDR1 MGHRA, CDR2 YSYEKL. This CDR3 spans 14 amino acids. V lost 6 bases and J lost 1, with 13 bases in between. The CDR3 DNA sequence: TGCGCCAGCAGGCCAGGACACGCTTCCTACGAGCAGTACTTC. As protein: CASRPGHASYEQYF.

The genes are TRBV5-1 and TRBJ2-7; D possibly corresponds to TRBD1 (7 bases). This CDR3 has 16 residues. In germline, CDR1 is SGHRS, CDR2 YFSETQ. Trimming removed 3 bases from V and 4 bases from J, with 20 bases in between. This CDR3 is CASSSGTAGGPYEQYF. The CDR3 region has the DNA TGCGCCAGCAGCTCCGGGACAGCCGGGGGCCCTTACGAGCAGTACTTC.

This chain uses TRBV15 with TRBJ2-7; 7 bases fit TRBD2. V lost 0 bases to trimming and J lost 7 bases; unmatched junction nucleotides: 12. Germline-derived CDR1 and CDR2 are LNHNV and YYDKDF (reference sequence). The CDR3 extends over 16 amino acids. The DNA for the CDR3 is TGTGCCACCAGCAGAGATCCGGGGAGGGACTACGGAGAGCAGTACTTC. As protein: CATSRDPGRDYGEQYF. Full variable domain (rest looked up from reference TRBV15 and TRBJ2-7): DAMVIQNPRYQVTQFGKPVTLSCSQTLNHNVMYWYQQKSSQAPKLLFHYYDKDFNNEADTPDNFQSRRPNTSFCFLDIRSPGLGDTAMYLCATSRDPGRDYGEQYFGPGTRLTVT.

The genes are TRBV6-2 or TRBV6-3 and TRBJ1-5; 7 nucleotides match TRBD1. Germline lookup yields CDR1 MNHEY and CDR2 SVGEGT. V was pared by 5 bases and J by 2 bases, with 6 bases of the junction left unmatched. This CDR3 has 15 amino acids. The CDR3 bases are TGTGCCAGCAGTGACAGGGTTTCGCGCAATCAGCCCCAGCATTTT. Residues: CASSDRVSRNQPQHF.

The chain has TRBV10-3 and TRBJ1-6, with a tentative D call TRBD1 (6 bases). The germline V gene has CDR1 ENHRY and CDR2 SYGVKD. The V and J ends lost 6 bases and 8 bases respectively, with 11 bases between them. The CDR3 is 13 amino acids. Here the CDR3 reads CAIRSQGDSPLHF. Written as DNA, the CDR3 is TGTGCCATCAGATCACAGGGAGATTCACCCCTCCACTTT.

V and J are TRBV18 and TRBJ1-5; the D gene is possibly TRBD1 (6 bases). The CDR3 runs to 14 residues. V shed 6 bases and J shed 3 bases, with 12 bases lying between them. The germline V gene encodes CDR1 KGHSH and CDR2 LQKENI. CDR3 nucleotide sequence: TGTGCCAGCTCGATCGACAGGAACAATCAGCCCCAGCATTTT. Encoded protein: CASSIDRNNQPQHF.

The genes are TRBV29-1 and TRBJ1-1; possibly TRBD1 for D (5 bases). Trimming stripped 7 bases from V and 5 bases from J, with 14 bases between. The CDR3 length is 12 residues. The germline V gene has CDR1 SQVTM and CDR2 ANQGSEA. CDR3 loop: CSDLQGGTEAFF. DNA of the CDR3: TGCAGCGATCTTCAGGGAGGGACTGAAGCTTTCTTT.

The V call is TRBV19, the J call TRBJ1-6; D may be TRBD1 (5 bases). The CDR3 runs 16 residues. Between the trimmed V and J ends, which lost 2 bases and 0 bases, there was a span of 8 bases. Germline loops: CDR1 LNHDA, CDR2 SQIVND (reference sequence). The DNA for the CDR3 is TGTGCCAGTAGTATATACGACAGCTCCTATAATTCACCCCTCCACTTT. It translates to CASSIYDSSYNSPLHF.

The rearrangement links TRBV6-5 to TRBJ1-1; no clear D gene. Per the germline V gene, CDR1 is MNHEY and CDR2 is SVGAGI. CDR3 length: 13 residues. Trimming took 5 bases from V and 1 from J, leaving 8 bases between them. The chain's CDR3 is CASSLRENTEAFF. CDR3 DNA sequence: TGTGCCAGCAGTCTACGGGAGAACACTGAAGCTTTCTTT.

This clone has only one observation. The chain carries TRBV27 and TRBJ1-6, with 8 nucleotides matching TRBD1. This CDR3 contains 16 residues. CDR1 is MNHEY, CDR2 SMNVEV, per germline (reference sequence). V gave up 6 bases and J gave up 6 bases; unmatched junction bases: 10. The CDR3 is CASSPISGTGNSPLHF. The CDR3 region has the DNA TGTGCCAGCAGCCCTATTTCCGGGACAGGTAATTCACCCCTCCACTTT.

This chain links TRBV2 with TRBJ2-5; tentative D call: TRBD1 (6 bases). Germline lookup yields CDR1 SNHLY and CDR2 FYNNEI. The CDR3 contains 14 residues. V gave up 9 bases and J gave up 5 bases, with 19 bases separating them. CDR3: CASTTTQGGETQYF. The CDR3, as DNA: TGTGCCAGTACCACCACACAGGGTGGGGAGACCCAGTACTTC.

This rearrangement joins TRBV5-6 to TRBJ2-2, with a weak D call TRBD1 (6 bases). Germline CDR1 reads SGHDT; CDR2 reads YYEEEE. V was cut by 3 bases and J by 4 bases, with 16 bases left in between. The CDR3 sequence is 16 residues long. Here the CDR3 reads CASSWGPGVGTGELFF. The CDR3 region has the DNA TGTGCCAGCAGCTGGGGGCCAGGGGTGGGCACCGGGGAGCTGTTTTTT.

The rearrangement joins TRBV5-4 to TRBJ1-4, with 8 bases matching TRBD1. Per germline, CDR1 SGHNT and CDR2 YYREEE (reference sequence). V lost 4 bases to trimming and J lost 4 bases; unmatched junction nucleotides: 6. The CDR3 sequence is 15 residues long. CDR3 nucleotide sequence: TGTGCCAGCAGCAAGGACGGACAGGGTAATGAAAAACTGTTTTTT. This translates into CASSKDGQGNEKLFF.

Here the CDR3 reads CASRIQQGGQPQHF. CDR3 in DNA: TGTGCCAGCAGGATCCAACAGGGGGGGCAGCCCCAGCATTTT. The chain employs TRBV6-5 and TRBJ1-5, with 8 nucleotides matching TRBD1. This CDR3 is built from 14 residues. After removal of 6 bases from V and 7 bases from J, the junction contained 8 bases not matched to a gene. CDR1 is MNHEY and CDR2 is SVGAGI in the germline V gene.